The sequence of this T cell receptor (beta chain) was determined in a study of T cells after yellow fever vaccination (dated by TCRdb to about 2019). Regarding the study in general: The SMART-Seq v4 Ultra Low Input RNA kit was used to prepare libraries from fractions with low cell numbers. To follow T-cell clones before and after both primary and booster YFV17D yellow fever vaccination, bulk TCR alpha and beta repertoires underwent longitudinal sequencing. The cohort comprised two healthy male donors, one aged 18 to 30 and one aged 30 to 40 years. Blood was drawn at multiple timepoints before and after primary and secondary immunization, with bulk PBMC replicates and cell subsets isolated. What the authors observed across the whole study: Compared with the primary T-cell response, the secondary T-cell response was weaker but faster, peaking on day 5 rather than day 15. After the booster, most of the clones that had expanded following primary vaccination were detected again (approximately 96% of CD4 and 80% to 90% of CD8), which suggests that memory was broadly maintained. A small fraction of clonotypes appeared in both the CD4 and CD8 compartments, likely as a result of convergent recombination. Computational filtering was needed because FACS-sorted repertoires could contain abundant contaminating clonotypes from the bulk population. The study included only two donors, which limits how far the findings can be generalized.

TCRdb records Illumina NovaSeq 6000 as the sequencer. Synthesis of TCR cDNA relied on 5'RACE template switching, a step that introduced a universal primer site along with unique molecular identifiers. cDNA synthesis was primed from both the TCR alpha and TCR beta constant segments. Libraries were amplified in two PCR steps, with sample barcodes and sequencing adapters added in the second step. Sequencing of libraries was performed on Illumina HiSeq 2500 (2x100 bp) or NovaSeq (2x150 bp). Regarding the original processing steps: Reads were demultiplexed and collapsed into UMI consensus sequences with MIGEC, and V(D)J alignment was performed with MiXCR. Vaccine-responding clonotypes were defined with edgeR using replicate PBMC samples, requiring FDR below 0.01 and a log2 fold change above 5 up to day 15. Each bulk clonotype was labeled CD4 or CD8 based on which sequenced repertoire, CD4 or CD8, contained the clonotype at higher abundance. TCRdb's own reprocessing of the public reads used fastp at Q25 and MiXCR and kept productive beta chains. Each entry is one CDR3 protein sequence, shown with its most common DNA and genes. The V and J calls were determined by TCRdb, not by the authors. The sample data list 100,000 to 150,000 distinct CDR3 sequences, and under 9% of these were observed just once. The ten biggest clones cover 40% of the sample.

This clonotype was counted only a few times. What antigen it recognizes has not been identified. Base qualities were left out, and no much larger clone turns up one base away. The CDR3 covers 16 residues, taking in both the cysteine and the phenylalanine. CDR3 DNA is the only sequence kept; it has 48 bases, read in frame from the first base. CDR1 is given as SGHDT and CDR2 as YYEEEE, both from the germline V gene. The junction shows trimming of 1 base on V and 2 bases on J, and the gene matches do not reach 7 bases of it. The treatment or condition tag for this specimen amounts to: live attenuated yellow fever vaccine strain. PBMCs were isolated from peripheral blood using a standard Ficoll-Paque protocol. Dynabeads CD4 and CD8 positive selection kits were used to isolate the CD4 and CD8 T-cell fractions. RNA was extracted with TriZol from bulk PBMCs, CD4 and CD8 fractions, and dextramer-positive and dextramer-negative fractions.

The chain links TRBV5-6 with TRBJ2-7; 9 middle bases align to TRBD1. Material: CD8+ T cells sorted from PBMCs, obtained on the day of the yellow fever booster vaccination. The sequence was collected from a man aged 18 to 29 who received the YFV17D yellow fever vaccine. The DNA sequence is given as TGTGCCAGCAGCTTGACAGGGGGCCTCCTTACCTACGAGCAGTACTTC. Its coded protein is CASSLTGGLLTYEQYF.